This TCR beta chain emerged from a study of T cells in localized non-small cell lung cancer. General study findings and limits: Investigators sequenced only a single tumor region, leaving heterogeneity possible.

Germline CDR1 and CDR2: LNHDA and SQIVND (reference sequence). The CDR3 totals 15 residues. V was pared by 5 bases and J by 2 bases, with 6 bases of the junction left unmatched. Assay used: immunoSEQ multiplex PCR; TCRdb lists only in-frame clones, some missing. The sample consists of around 78,000 clones, 88% of them appearing once. This clone was counted once. Its antigen is undetermined. The sequence was collected from a woman between 40 and 69 years old with stage I squamous cell lung carcinoma. The starting material was peripheral blood, obtained before any cancer treatment. The chain combines TRBV19 with TRBJ1-5, with 7 bases lining up with TRBD1. The CDR3 sequence is CASSPYGQGNQPQHF. In DNA form, the CDR3 reads TGTGCCAGTAGTCCCTACGGACAGGGCAATCAGCCCCAGCATTTT.